The source of this TCR beta chain is a study of blood T cells in healthy people across ages (dated by TCRdb to the mid-2010s). Concerning the study at large: In model experiments, template switching captured roughly one uniquely barcoded TCR beta cDNA molecule for every two T cells. Using deep sequencing normalized with unique cDNA molecular identifiers, the study measured how TCR beta repertoire diversity changes with age. The donors were split into four age groups: young (average roughly 15 years), middle-aged (roughly 39), aged (around 67) and long-lived (82). For two donors (one aged 18 to 29 and one aged 80 or older), the study analyzed two additional independent replicas of 1 million unique cDNA reads from the same blood draw. On the study overall, not on this receptor specifically: Compared with the aged group, the long-lived group had more naive CD4+ T cells, fewer expanded clones and increased TCR diversity, a pattern suggesting age selection. Estimates of total diversity based on one million sequenced T cells were regarded as lower bounds and as underestimates. Donor CMV infection status was unknown, potentially confounding age-related changes in expanded clonotypes. Observed TCR beta diversity correlated strongly with the percentage of naive T cells measured by flow cytometry. Conclusive comparison of naive and antigen-experienced compartments was prevented by the profiling of bulk unsorted PBMCs. As age increased, observed TCR beta diversity per million T cells dropped in a roughly linear way, and a significant reduction was already evident by age 40.

The roughly 39 donors, aged about 6 to 90 years, were systemically healthy Caucasian individuals from Russia. Ten milliliters of peripheral blood were drawn from each donor into EDTA-treated Vacutainer tubes. Ficoll-Paque density-gradient centrifugation was used to isolate PBMCs, with at least 6.5 million per sample. Total RNA, at least 6 micrograms per sample, was extracted from PBMCs with Trizol reagent. Naive CD45RAhigh/CD27high T cell percentages were measured by flow cytometry on a PBMC aliquot from every donor. For CDR1 and CDR2, the germline V gene lists ENHRY and SYGVKD. Counted from cysteine to phenylalanine, this CDR3 has 14 amino acids. Just CDR3 DNA is preserved here, 42 bases in frame from base 1. V is cut by 6 bases and J by 0 bases, and the space between the germline ends is 9 bases. Libraries were prepared through 5' RACE. The instrument given in TCRdb is Illumina HiSeq 2500. A second PCR of about 7 to 12 cycles was run with a J-beta primer mix and a sample-barcoded 5' primer. A template-switch 5' adaptor carrying 12 random nucleotides introduced a unique molecular identifier onto each TCR beta cDNA molecule. Each sample yielded at least 3 million CDR3-containing paired-end reads. First-strand cDNA synthesis was performed from all RNA using the Mint cDNA synthesis kit, with priming by a TRBC-specific oligonucleotide. After uracil-DNA glycosylase treatment, a first 18-cycle PCR used universal primers M1SS and BC2_uni_R on all cDNA. As for how the authors treated the data: Each sample was normalized by randomly selecting 1 million high-quality reads, each carrying a distinct molecular identifier. Reads sharing molecular identifiers were discarded rather than binned into consensus sequences. MiTCR, with a Q25 quality threshold and the strictest error-elimination algorithm, was used for CDR3 identification, clonotype clustering and error correction. A nonparametric unseen species model with Euler transformation was used to estimate lower-bound total TCR beta diversity. TCRdb reworked the public reads: Q25 trimming with fastp, MiXCR clone assembly, productive beta chains retained. Entries that share a CDR3 protein sequence are merged under the most common genes and DNA. The V and J calls, along with clone size, are taken from TCRdb and not from the paper's own processing. The sample contains more than 900,000 distinct CDR3 sequences, roughly 24% of them found a single time. In total, the top ten clones hold approximately 0.7% of the sample.

This clonotype appeared a few times. What this receptor recognizes is not known. No per-base quality is available; no much larger clone lies one base away. The data also belong to a second study, concerning T cells of mothers and their children. The second investigation adds: The donors were nine systemically healthy Caucasian individuals, made up of three mothers and their six children. cDNA synthesis consumed the entire amount of extracted RNA, loaded at 1.5 ug RNA in each 15 ul reaction. In the second PCR, sample barcodes and 2-4 random nucleotides were introduced via the M1S primer. Each mother yielded over 9.5 million TCR beta CDR3 reads and each child 2.5 million to 3 million reads. Thymic selection similarly shapes TCR recombination output in related and unrelated pairs, with minor effect from inherited differences. Related mother-child pairs always showed normalized repertoire overlap that was slightly higher than in unrelated mother-child pairs, though the difference was never significant. No persistent microchimeric T cell clones were found, with a detection sensitivity of approximately 100 clones per million clonotypes. The study used deep NGS to compare TCR beta repertoires of mothers and children, seeking features distinguishing related mother-child pairs from unrelated individuals. On average, the children were approximately 11 +/- 4 years old, while the mothers were about 40 +/- 4 years old. After adapter ligation with NEBNext reagents, the libraries were sequenced on Illumina HiSeq 2000 with 100+100 nt paired-end reads. Mother and child libraries were prepared a month apart and sequenced in separate runs to prevent cross-contamination. For each donor, between about 500,000 and 2,100,000 distinct TCR beta clonotypes were identified. Naive TCR beta clonotypes were estimated from low-frequency clonotypes matched to each donor's FACS-determined naive share, without sorting.

The clonotype comes from a girl aged 2-15 years in good health. The chain employs TRBV10-3 and TRBJ1-5, with the D gene not confidently named. The sequencing input was blood. The sequence in DNA is TGTGCCATCAGCCAGGACCTTAGCAATCAGCCCCAGCATTTT. This translates into CAISQDLSNQPQHF.